Listed below are T cell receptor beta chains from one sample, sequenced in a study of a mutant IDH1 vaccine in newly diagnosed glioma. The repertoire was sequenced with immunoSEQ multiplex PCR; TCRdb's copy has only in-frame clones and lacks some. This sample has some 48,000 clones, with about 77% found just once. The antigens of these receptors remain unknown. The starting material was PBMCs, obtained from a glioma patient whose treatment included an IDH1 peptide vaccine. The receptors derive from a woman aged 40 to 50 with glioma. Each CDR3 is given with its conserved first and last residue. The D gene is left open where the match is weak. Size values are once, few and many counts, or a class for expanded clones, and some rows have none.

size,V,J,D,CDR3,DNA
NA,TRBV29-1,TRBJ2-3,TRBD1,CSVSGQGFTDTQYF,TGCAGCGTCTCCGGACAGGGGTTCACAGATACGCAGTATTTT
NA,TRBV5-1,TRBJ2-5,NA,CASSLSLGLHQETQYF,TGCGCCAGCAGCTTGAGCCTTGGGCTTCACCAAGAGACCCAGTACTTC
once,TRBV9,TRBJ2-2,TRBD2,CASSGRLAGGTGELFF,TGTGCCAGCAGCGGGCGACTAGCGGGGGGGACCGGGGAGCTGTTTTTT
once,TRBV2,TRBJ2-1,TRBD1,CASGLTGGSYNEQFF,TGTGCCAGCGGGCTGACAGGGGGTTCTTACAATGAGCAGTTCTTC
NA,TRBV10-1,TRBJ2-1,TRBD2,CASSDQASGGEQFF,TGCGCCAGCAGTGACCAGGCTAGCGGGGGTGAGCAGTTCTTC
NA,TRBV2,TRBJ2-1,NA,CASSRRSSYNEQFF,TGTGCCAGCAGTAGGCGGAGCTCCTACAATGAGCAGTTCTTC
NA,TRBV5-6,TRBJ1-2,NA,CASSRTQYGYTF,TGTGCCAGCAGCCGAACCCAATATGGCTACACCTTC
once,TRBV27,TRBJ1-1,NA,CASSLSPGLTEAFF,TGTGCCAGCAGTTTATCCCCAGGGCTCACTGAAGCTTTCTTT
NA,TRBV19,TRBJ1-5,NA,CASSKEGYSNQPQHF,TGTGCCAGTAGTAAGGAAGGTTATAGCAATCAGCCCCAGCATTTT
NA,TRBV29-1,TRBJ2-7,NA,CSAEGDEQYF,TGCAGCGCCGAGGGGGACGAGCAGTACTTC
NA,TRBV9,TRBJ2-3,TRBD2,CASSGSGGLTDTQYF,TGTGCCAGCAGCGGCAGCGGGGGCCTCACAGATACGCAGTATTTT
NA,TRBV5-1,TRBJ1-1,NA,CASSPDGEAGEAFF,TGCGCCAGCAGCCCGGACGGGGAGGCGGGTGAAGCTTTCTTT
NA,TRBV2,TRBJ1-4,NA,CASSDSRSSTNEKLFF,TGTGCCAGCAGTGATTCCAGATCATCAACTAATGAAAAACTGTTTTTT
NA,TRBV30,TRBJ2-3,TRBD2,CAWSWTSGGVSTNTQYF,TGTGCCTGGAGTTGGACTAGCGGGGGGGTTAGCACAAATACGCAGTATTTT
NA,TRBV6-4,TRBJ2-2,NA,CASRPRDTGELFF,TGTGCCAGCAGACCACGGGACACCGGGGAGCTGTTTTTT
NA,TRBV6-5,TRBJ2-7,NA,CASSPALAYEQYF,TGTGCCAGCAGCCCAGCCTTAGCCTACGAGCAGTACTTC
NA,TRBV18,TRBJ2-5,NA,CASSRGGEAETQYF,TGTGCCAGCTCACGGGGAGGAGAGGCAGAGACCCAGTACTTC
NA,TRBV9,TRBJ2-1,NA,CASRPGGEYNEQFF,TGTGCCAGCCGCCCGGGCGGGGAGTACAATGAGCAGTTCTTC
NA,TRBV10-1,TRBJ2-1,TRBD1,CASSEGTGYEQFF,TGCGCCAGCAGTGAGGGGACAGGGTATGAGCAGTTCTTC
NA,TRBV4-1,TRBJ1-4,TRBD1,CASSPGQGIEKLFF,TGCGCCAGCAGCCCGGGACAGGGAATCGAAAAACTGTTTTTT
NA,TRBV30,TRBJ1-2,TRBD1,CAWRAGGVSYGYTF,TGTGCCTGGAGGGCAGGGGGCGTAAGCTATGGCTACACCTTC
NA,TRBV7-9,TRBJ1-1,NA,CASSGRPTEAFF,TGTGCCAGCAGCGGACGACCGACTGAAGCTTTCTTT